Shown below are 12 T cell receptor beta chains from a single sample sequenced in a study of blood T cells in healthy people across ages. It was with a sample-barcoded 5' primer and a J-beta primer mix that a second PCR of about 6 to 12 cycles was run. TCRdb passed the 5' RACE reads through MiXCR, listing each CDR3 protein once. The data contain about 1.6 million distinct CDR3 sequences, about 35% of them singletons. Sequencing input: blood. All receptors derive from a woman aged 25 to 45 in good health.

The CDR3 loop reads CASSSGTGIFGANVLTF. In DNA form, the CDR3 reads TGTGCCAGCAGTTCCGGGACAGGGATCTTTGGGGCCAACGTCCTGACTTTC. The chain recombines TRBV28 with TRBJ2-6; TRBD1 matches 9 bases. V lost 4 bases to trimming and J lost 3 bases; unmatched junction nucleotides: 7. This CDR3 spans 17 amino acids. Germline CDR1 reads MDHEN; CDR2 reads SYDVKM.

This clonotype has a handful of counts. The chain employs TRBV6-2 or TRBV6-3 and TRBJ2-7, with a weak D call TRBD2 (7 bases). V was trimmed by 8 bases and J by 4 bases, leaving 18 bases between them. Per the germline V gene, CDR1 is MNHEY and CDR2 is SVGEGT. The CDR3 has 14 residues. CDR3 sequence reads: CASRMGGGMYEQYF. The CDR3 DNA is TGTGCCAGCCGGATGGGGGGGGGCATGTACGAGCAGTACTTC.

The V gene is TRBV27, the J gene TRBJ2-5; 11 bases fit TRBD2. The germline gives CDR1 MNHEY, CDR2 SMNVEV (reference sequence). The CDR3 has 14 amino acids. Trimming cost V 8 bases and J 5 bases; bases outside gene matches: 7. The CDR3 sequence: CASGPTSGVETQYF. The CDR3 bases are TGTGCCAGCGGACCGACTAGCGGGGTGGAGACCCAGTACTTC.

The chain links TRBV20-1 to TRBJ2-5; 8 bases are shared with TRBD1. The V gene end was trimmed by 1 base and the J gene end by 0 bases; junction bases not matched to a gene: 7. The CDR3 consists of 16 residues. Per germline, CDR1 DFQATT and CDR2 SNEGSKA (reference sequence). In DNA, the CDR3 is TGCAGTGCTAGAGGCCTACGGGACAGGAACCAAGAGACCCAGTACTTC. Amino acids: CSARGLRDRNQETQYF.

CDR3 amino acids: CSATDSGAPNQPQHF. The DNA of the CDR3 is TGCAGTGCCACCGACAGTGGAGCTCCGAATCAGCCCCAGCATTTT. The genes are TRBV20-1 and TRBJ1-5, with a weak D call TRBD1 (5 bases). Trimming left V 6 bases short and J 4 bases short, with 19 bases between. Germline V gene data show CDR1 as DFQATT and CDR2 as SNEGSKA (reference sequence). CDR3 length: 15 residues.

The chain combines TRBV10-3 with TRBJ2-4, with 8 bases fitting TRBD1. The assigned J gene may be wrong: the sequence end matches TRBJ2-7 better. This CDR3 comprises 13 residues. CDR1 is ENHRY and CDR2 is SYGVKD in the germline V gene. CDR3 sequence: CASPGQGSYEQYF. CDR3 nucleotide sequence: TGTGCCAGCCCCGGACAGGGCTCCTACGAGCAGTACTTC.

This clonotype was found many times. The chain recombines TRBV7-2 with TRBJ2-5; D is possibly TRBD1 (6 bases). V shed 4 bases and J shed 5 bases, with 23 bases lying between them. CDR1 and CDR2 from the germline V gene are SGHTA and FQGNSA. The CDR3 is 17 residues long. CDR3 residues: CASSSLPVRTARETQYF. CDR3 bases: TGTGCCAGCAGCTCCCTTCCCGTCCGGACAGCAAGGGAGACCCAGTACTTC.

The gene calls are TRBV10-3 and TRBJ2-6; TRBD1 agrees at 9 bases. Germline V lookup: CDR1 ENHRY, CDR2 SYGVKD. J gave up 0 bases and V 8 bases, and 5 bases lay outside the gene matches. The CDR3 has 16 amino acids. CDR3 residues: CAIGTTGGSGANVLTF. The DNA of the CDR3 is TGTGCCATCGGGACGACAGGGGGCTCTGGGGCCAACGTCCTGACTTTC.

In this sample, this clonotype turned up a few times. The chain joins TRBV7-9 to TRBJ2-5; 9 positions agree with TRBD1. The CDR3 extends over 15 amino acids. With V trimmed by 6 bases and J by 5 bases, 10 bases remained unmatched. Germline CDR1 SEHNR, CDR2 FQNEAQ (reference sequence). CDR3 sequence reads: CASSEGQGIWETQYF. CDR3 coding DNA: TGTGCCAGCAGTGAAGGACAGGGGATTTGGGAGACCCAGTACTTC.

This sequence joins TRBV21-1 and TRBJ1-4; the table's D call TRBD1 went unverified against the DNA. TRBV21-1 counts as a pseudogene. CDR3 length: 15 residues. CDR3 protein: CASNNDRISNEKLFF. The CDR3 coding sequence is TGTGCCAGCAATAACGACAGGATCTCTAATGAAAAACTGTTTTTT.

The CDR3 DNA sequence: TGTGCCAGCAGTTACTTGGCAGGGGACTATGGCTACACCTTC. This gives the protein CASSYLAGDYGYTF. This chain links TRBV6-5 with TRBJ1-2, with TRBD1 as a possible D gene (6 bases). This CDR3 has 14 residues. Germline V lookup: CDR1 MNHEY, CDR2 SVGAGI. V was pared by 1 base and J by 3 bases, with 9 bases between.

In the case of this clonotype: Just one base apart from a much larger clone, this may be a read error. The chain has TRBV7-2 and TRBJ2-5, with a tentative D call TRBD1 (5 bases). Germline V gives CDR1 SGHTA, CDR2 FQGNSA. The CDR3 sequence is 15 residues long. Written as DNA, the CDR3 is TGTCCCAGCAGCCGAGTCCCGACAGCAATTGAGACCCAGTACTTC. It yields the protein CPSSRVPTAIETQYF.